This T cell receptor beta chain was captured in a study of CD8+CD57+ T cells in acquired aplastic anemia. Study-level information: CD4+ and CD8+ cells, once sorted, gave DNA averaging around 3.4 ug. Study-wide results and limits: Roughly 27 sequences, all CD8+ CDR3, were shared between patients and controls. Controls and patients did not differ significantly in CD8+ Simpson's diversity.

Patients picked for sequencing had shown CD8+CD57+ cell expansion detected by flow cytometry. Each patient had severe acquired aplastic anemia. The length of the CDR3 is 14 residues. Per germline, CDR1 SGHVS and CDR2 FQNEAQ. The ends lost 5 bases at V and 8 bases at J; junction bases unmatched: 5. Researchers used genomic DNA as the template to profile TCR beta VDJ and CDR3. TCRdb reprocessed the reads with MiXCR, giving one entry per CDR3 protein. The repertoire includes about 250,000 distinct CDR3 sequences, around half of them detected once, and approximately 8% sits in the top ten. On this clonotype: What it recognizes is unknown.

The TCR originated in a human donor with aplastic anemia. The chain has TRBV7-8 and TRBJ1-6; 8 nucleotides line up with TRBD1. Sequencing was done on a sample of sorted CD4+, CD8+, or CD8+CD57+ T cells (not recorded which) from PBMCs. CDR3 bases: TGTGCCAGCAGCACCGGACAGGGTCATTCACCCCTCCACTTT. It yields the protein CASSTGQGHSPLHF.